This TCR beta chain was found in a study of blood T cell repertoires in COVID-19. Study background: Material from acute and convalescent COVID-19 was sourced from the United States, Italy and Spain. The analysed material was cDNA or gDNA that came from T cells, B-cell-depleted T cells, or PBMCs.

Original processing notes: Amplified reference gene primers provided the basis for estimating nucleated cell counts. The assay was immunoSEQ multiplex PCR, and TCRdb's table has in-frame clones only and misses some. The V and J calls and clone size were taken over from that table, and D and trimming were inferred from the DNA. The sample yields about 150,000 clones, roughly four fifths seen once. The germline gives CDR1 LGHDT, CDR2 YNNKEL (reference sequence). The CDR3 extends over 13 amino acids. With 8 bases removed from V and 5 bases from J, the gap between germline ends came to 13 bases. The chain uses TRBV3-1 (or the pseudogene TRBV3-2) and TRBJ1-5; D perhaps matches TRBD1 (5 bases). The sequence derives from a human donor with acute or convalescent COVID-19. The donor label of this sample is uncertain. The sequencing input was peripheral blood. The CDR3: CASGAGPYQPQHF. The CDR3 nucleotides are TGTGCCAGCGGGGCAGGACCTTATCAGCCCCAGCATTTT.